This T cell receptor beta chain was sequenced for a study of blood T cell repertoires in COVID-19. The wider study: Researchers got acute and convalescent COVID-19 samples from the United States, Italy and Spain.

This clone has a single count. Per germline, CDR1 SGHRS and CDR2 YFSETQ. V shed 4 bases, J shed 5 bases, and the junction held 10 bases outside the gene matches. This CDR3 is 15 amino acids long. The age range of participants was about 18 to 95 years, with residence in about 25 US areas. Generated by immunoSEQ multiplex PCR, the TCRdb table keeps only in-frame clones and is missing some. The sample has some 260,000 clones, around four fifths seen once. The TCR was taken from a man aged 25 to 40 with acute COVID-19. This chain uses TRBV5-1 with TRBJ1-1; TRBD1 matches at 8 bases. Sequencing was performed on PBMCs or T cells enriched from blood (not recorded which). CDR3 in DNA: TGCGCCAGCAGCACCCAGGGGGCCGGGGGGACTGAAGCTTTCTTT. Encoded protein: CASSTQGAGGTEAFF.